This TCR beta chain was documented in a study of shared clonotypes between healthy human individuals. The CDR3 extends over 15 amino acids. The V end was cut by 0 bases, the J end by 8 bases, with 16 bases between. Germline V gene sequence: CDR1 MGHRA, CDR2 YSYEKL. Measured with immunoSEQ multiplex PCR; TCRdb has only the in-frame clones, and not every one. The data contain about 490,000 clones, 81% of them singletons. The material sequenced was PBMCs. This receptor was identified in a woman aged 40 to 50 in good health. Some clones in this sample may be carry-over from other donors' samples. This sequence joins TRBV4-1 and TRBJ1-1; maybe TRBD1 (5 bases). The CDR3 region is CASSQERQGHGEAFF. The CDR3 region has the DNA TGCGCCAGCAGCCAAGAGCGGCAGGGTCACGGGGAAGCTTTCTTT.